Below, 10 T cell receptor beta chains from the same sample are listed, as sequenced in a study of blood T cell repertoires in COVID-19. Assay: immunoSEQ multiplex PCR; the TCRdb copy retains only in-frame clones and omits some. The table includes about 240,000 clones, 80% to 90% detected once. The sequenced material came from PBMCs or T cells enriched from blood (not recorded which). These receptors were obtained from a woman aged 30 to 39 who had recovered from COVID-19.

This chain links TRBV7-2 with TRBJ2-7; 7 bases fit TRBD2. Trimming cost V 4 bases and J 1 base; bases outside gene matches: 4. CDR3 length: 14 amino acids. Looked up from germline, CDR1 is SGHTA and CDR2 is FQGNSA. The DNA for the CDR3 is TGTGCCAGCAGCTCACTAGCGCTATCCTACGAGCAGTACTTC. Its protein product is CASSSLALSYEQYF.

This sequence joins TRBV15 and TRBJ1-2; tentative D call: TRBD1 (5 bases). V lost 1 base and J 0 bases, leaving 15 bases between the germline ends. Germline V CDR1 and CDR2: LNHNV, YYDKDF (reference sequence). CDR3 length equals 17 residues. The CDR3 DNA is TGTGCCACCAGCAGAGTAGGGGTCGGCCAAGCTAACTATGGCTACACCTTC. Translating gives CATSRVGVGQANYGYTF.

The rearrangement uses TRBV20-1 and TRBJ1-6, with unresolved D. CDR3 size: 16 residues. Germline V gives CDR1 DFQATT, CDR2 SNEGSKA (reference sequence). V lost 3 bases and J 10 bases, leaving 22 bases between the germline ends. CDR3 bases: TGCAGTGCTAGTCTCTTGACGGGAGGCTCTGGGTCACCCCTCCACTTT. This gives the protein CSASLLTGGSGSPLHF.

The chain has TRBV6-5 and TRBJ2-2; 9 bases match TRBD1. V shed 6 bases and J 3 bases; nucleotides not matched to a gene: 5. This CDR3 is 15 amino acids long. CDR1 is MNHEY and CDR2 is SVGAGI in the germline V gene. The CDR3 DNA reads TGTGCCAGCAGACGGGACAGGGCGGACACCGGGGAGCTGTTTTTT. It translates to CASRRDRADTGELFF.

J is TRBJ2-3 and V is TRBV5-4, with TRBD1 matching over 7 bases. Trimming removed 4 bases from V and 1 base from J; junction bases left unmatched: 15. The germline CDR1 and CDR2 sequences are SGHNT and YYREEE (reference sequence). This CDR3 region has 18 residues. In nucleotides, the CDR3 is TGTGCCAGCAGCCCGGTCCTCGAGCGGCAGGGGGGCACAGATACGCAGTATTTT. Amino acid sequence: CASSPVLERQGGTDTQYF.

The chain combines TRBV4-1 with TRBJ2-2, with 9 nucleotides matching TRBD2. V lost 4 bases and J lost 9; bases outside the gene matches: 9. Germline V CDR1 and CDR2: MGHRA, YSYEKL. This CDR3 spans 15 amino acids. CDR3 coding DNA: TGCGCCAGCAGCCTCCCCGGGACTAGCTGGAGGGAGCTGTTTTTT. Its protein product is CASSLPGTSWRELFF.

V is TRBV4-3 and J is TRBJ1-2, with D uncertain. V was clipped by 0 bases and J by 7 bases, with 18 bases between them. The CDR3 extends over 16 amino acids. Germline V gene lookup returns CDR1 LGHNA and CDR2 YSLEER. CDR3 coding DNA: TGCGCCAGCAGCCAAGATAATCTGCCCGGAGTGGGTGGCTACACCTTC. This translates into CASSQDNLPGVGGYTF.

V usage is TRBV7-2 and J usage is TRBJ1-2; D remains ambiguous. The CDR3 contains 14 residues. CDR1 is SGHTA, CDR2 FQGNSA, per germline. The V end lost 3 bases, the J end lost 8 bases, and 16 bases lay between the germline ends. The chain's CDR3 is CASSFSTATGGYTF. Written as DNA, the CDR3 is TGTGCCAGCAGCTTTAGTACAGCGACGGGGGGCTACACCTTC.

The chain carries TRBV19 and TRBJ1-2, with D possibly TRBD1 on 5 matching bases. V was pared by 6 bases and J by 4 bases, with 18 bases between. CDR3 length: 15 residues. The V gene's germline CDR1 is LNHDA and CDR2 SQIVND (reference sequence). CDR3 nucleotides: TGTGCCAGTAGCATGGAGGGGTCCGGCACCTATGGCTACACCTTC. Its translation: CASSMEGSGTYGYTF.

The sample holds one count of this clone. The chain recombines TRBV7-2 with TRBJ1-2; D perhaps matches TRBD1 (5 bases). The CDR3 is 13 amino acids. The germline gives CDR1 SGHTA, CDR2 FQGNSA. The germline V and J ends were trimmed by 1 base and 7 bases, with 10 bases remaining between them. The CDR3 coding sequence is TGTGCCAGCAGCTTAGGGGGGGAAGGTGGCTACACCTTC. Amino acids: CASSLGGEGGYTF.